This TCR beta chain stems from a study of T cells in Graves' hyperthyroidism and ophthalmopathy. Details on this clonotype: The CDR3 does not end in the conserved phenylalanine or tryptophan, so this is likely a read error.

TCR beta CDR3 sequences were amplified from RNA transcripts. The HTBI set primed first-round TCR CDR3 RT-PCR. TCRdb reprocessed the multiplex PCR reads with MiXCR, giving one entry per CDR3 protein. The table lists approximately 500,000 distinct CDR3 sequences, 46% of them singletons. Graves' hyperthyroidism was deemed stable given no ophthalmopathy progression within 18 months. The source material was peripheral blood or thyroid tissue (not recorded which). This sequence originates from a young woman with Graves' hyperthyroidism.

DNA of the CDR3: TGCAGCGCTAGACAGGGGGTTCAGCCCCAGCATCTT. Its protein product is CSARQGVQPQHL. This chain connects TRBV29-1 to TRBJ1-5; TRBD1 agrees at 9 bases. CDR3 length: 12 residues. Germline CDR1 is SQVTM and CDR2 is ANQGSEA. Trimming took 7 bases from V and 6 from J; bases not matched to a gene: 4.